One and the same sample provided the 32 T cell receptor beta chains below, sequenced in a study of sequential checkpoint blockade in melanoma. The table came from immunoSEQ multiplex PCR; TCRdb's copy has only in-frame clones and leaves some out. The data hold 9,500 to 13,000 clones, with 60% to 75% observed a single time. Specified treatment: randomized to nivolumab then ipilimumab (arm A) or the reverse (arm B). The sequenced sample was CD8+ T cells sorted from blood (inferred from file names), obtained from a patient given nivolumab and ipilimumab in sequence. Receptors originate from a human donor with melanoma.

The chain couples TRBV10-1 to TRBJ1-1; the D is unclear. The length of the CDR3 is 13 residues. V lost 0 bases and J 4 bases, leaving 6 bases between the germline ends. Germline CDR1 and CDR2: WNHNN and SYGVQD (reference sequence). CDR3 sequence: CASSESGSTEAFF. The CDR3 DNA reads as TGCGCCAGCAGTGAGTCGGGGAGCACTGAAGCTTTCTTT.

The genes are TRBV10-3 and TRBJ2-7, with D perhaps matching TRBD1 (6 bases). V lost 10 bases and J lost 2, with 9 bases in between. CDR1 and CDR2 from the germline V gene are ENHRY and SYGVKD. The length of the CDR3 is 11 residues. CDR3 sequence reads: CATGQAYEQYF. The CDR3 DNA reads as TGTGCCACGGGACAAGCCTACGAGCAGTACTTC.

V usage is TRBV4-3 and J usage is TRBJ1-1; D call uncertain. Trimming pared 5 bases from V and 6 bases from J, leaving 13 bases between. CDR1 and CDR2 from the germline V gene are LGHNA and YSLEER. The CDR3 contains 13 residues. In DNA form, the CDR3 reads TGCGCCAGCAGCTCCATCCTAAGCGCTGAAGCTTTCTTT. Protein sequence: CASSSILSAEAFF.

The gene calls are TRBV5-6 and TRBJ2-2, with 10 bases lining up with TRBD1. The CDR3 runs 16 residues. Germline CDR1 is SGHDT and CDR2 is YYEEEE. V was pared by 5 bases and J by 7 bases, with 11 bases of the junction left unmatched. CDR3 in DNA: TGTGCCAGCAGTCTTTGGGGGACAGGGGCTGGCGGGGAGCTGTTTTTT. This gives the protein CASSLWGTGAGGELFF.

The rearrangement joins TRBV13 to TRBJ1-2, with a tentative D call TRBD1 (6 bases). Trimming left V 5 bases short and J 0 bases short, with 13 bases between. The CDR3 is made up of 15 amino acids. Germline CDR1 reads PRHDT; CDR2 reads FYEKMQ (reference sequence). CDR3 amino acids: CASSLPTGSNYGYTF. Here the CDR3 DNA reads TGTGCCAGCAGCCTACCGACAGGTTCTAACTATGGCTACACCTTC.

J is TRBJ2-1 and V is TRBV7-8, with a weak D call TRBD2 (5 bases). The CDR3 is 15 residues long. Germline V lookup: CDR1 SGHVS, CDR2 FQNEAQ. V lost 4 bases and J 0 bases, leaving 10 bases between the germline ends. CDR3 nucleotides: TGTGCCAGCAGCTCCCGGGAAAACTCCTACAATGAGCAGTTCTTC. Its translation: CASSSRENSYNEQFF. The variable domain in full, completed from reference TRBV7-8 and TRBJ2-1, reads GAGVSQSPRYKVAKRGQDVALRCDPISGHVSLFWYQQALGQGPEFLTYFQNEAQLDKSGLPSDRFFAERPEGSVSTLKIQRTQQEDSAVYLCASSSRENSYNEQFFGPGTRLTVL.

The chain carries TRBV10-3 and TRBJ1-5; no reliable D call. CDR1 ENHRY and CDR2 SYGVKD come from the germline V gene. V was shortened by 0 bases and J by 4 bases, with 13 bases between the two germline ends. The CDR3 sequence is 16 residues long. In nucleotides, the CDR3 is TGTGCCATCAGTGAGTCTATGCAGGTTGGGAATCAGCCCCAGCATTTT. Residues: CAISESMQVGNQPQHF.

The chain is built from TRBV15 and TRBJ2-7; 8 nucleotides line up with TRBD2. The CDR3 has 14 residues. CDR1 and CDR2 (germline): LNHNV, YYDKDF (reference sequence). V lost 5 bases, J lost 3 bases, and 6 bases stayed unmatched. The DNA for the CDR3 is TGTGCCACCAGCCAAGCGGGAGCAGGCTACGAGCAGTACTTC. Residues: CATSQAGAGYEQYF.

The chain couples TRBV6-6 to TRBJ2-7, with 8 nucleotides matching TRBD1. Trimming took 0 bases from V and 2 from J; bases not matched to a gene: 3. The CDR3 is 15 residues long. Germline CDR1 is MNHNY and CDR2 is SVGAGI (reference sequence). In DNA, the CDR3 is TGTGCCAGCAGTTACTCGTTACAGGGGGCCTACGAGCAGTACTTC. The encoded protein is CASSYSLQGAYEQYF.

J is TRBJ2-7 and V is TRBV11-3; D possibly corresponds to TRBD1 (6 bases). Germline CDR1 reads SGHNT; CDR2 reads YENEEA. This CDR3 comprises 12 residues. The V gene lost 8 bases and the J gene lost 2 bases, with 10 bases spanning the gap. CDR3 residues: CASGGVAYEQYF. CDR3 sequence (DNA): TGTGCCAGCGGGGGCGTAGCCTACGAGCAGTACTTC.

This chain uses TRBV7-9 with TRBJ1-1; a weak D match, TRBD1 (6 bases). Germline V gene data show CDR1 as SEHNR and CDR2 as FQNEAQ (reference sequence). V was trimmed by 0 bases and J by 0 bases, leaving 11 bases between them. The CDR3 is made up of 16 amino acids. CDR3 sequence (DNA): TGTGCCAGCAGCTTAGCGGCGTCAGGGGTGAACACTGAAGCTTTCTTT. Protein product: CASSLAASGVNTEAFF.

Notes on this clone: One end of the junction does not line up with germline, which may come from a read error. This chain joins TRBV19 and TRBJ1-5; D gene ambiguous. CDR1 LNHDA and CDR2 SQIVND come from the germline V gene (reference sequence). This CDR3 contains 14 residues. As DNA, the CDR3 is TGTGCCAGTAGTATGGGAGGGAATAATCAACCCCAGCATTTT. It translates to CASSMGGNNQPQHF.

In this sample, this clone turned up a few times. The V and J genes are TRBV6-1 and TRBJ2-1, with D perhaps TRBD2 (5 bases). The V end was cut by 4 bases, the J end by 1 base, with 17 bases between. The CDR3 runs 17 residues. Germline loops: CDR1 MNHNS, CDR2 SASEGT. The CDR3 DNA reads as TGTGCCAGCAGTGGGGAGTGGGCGGACGTGTCCTACAATGAGCAGTTCTTC. It encodes CASSGEWADVSYNEQFF.

The chain employs TRBV27 and TRBJ2-3; D might be TRBD2 (6 bases). V was trimmed by 5 bases and J by 1 base, leaving 19 bases between them. Germline assignment: CDR1 MNHEY and CDR2 SMNVEV (reference sequence). The CDR3 runs 17 residues. The CDR3 DNA follows: TGTGCCAGCAGTACACTAGCTGGGAGGATCGGCACAGATACGCAGTATTTT. Its translation: CASSTLAGRIGTDTQYF.

This clone appeared a few times. The genes are TRBV19 and TRBJ2-1, with TRBD1 matching 7 bases. The CDR3 sequence is 17 residues long. The germline CDR1 and CDR2 sequences are LNHDA and SQIVND (reference sequence). V dropped 7 bases and J dropped 2; count of bases not matched to a gene: 14. The CDR3 DNA sequence: TGTGCCAGTAAACGAGATATTGGGCAGGGGGCCTACAATGAGCAGTTCTTC. It encodes CASKRDIGQGAYNEQFF.

The rearrangement links TRBV5-6 to TRBJ2-3; weak D call: TRBD2 (5 bases). The germline CDR1 and CDR2 sequences are SGHDT and YYEEEE. The V end lost 4 bases, the J end lost 5 bases, and 8 bases lay between the germline ends. CDR3 length: 12 amino acids. The CDR3 reads CASSPGGDTQYF. CDR3 DNA sequence: TGTGCCAGCAGCCCCGGAGGAGATACGCAGTATTTT.

This chain joins TRBV2 and TRBJ1-5; 7 nucleotides agree with TRBD1. This CDR3 spans 15 amino acids. The trim removed 3 bases at V and 4 bases at J, leaving 6 bases unmatched. Germline V CDR1 and CDR2: SNHLY, FYNNEI. CDR3: CASSEGQSLNQPQHF. In nucleotides, the CDR3 is TGTGCCAGCAGTGAGGGACAGTCGCTGAATCAGCCCCAGCATTTT.

The J gene is TRBJ2-5, the V gene TRBV20-1, with D perhaps TRBD2 (5 bases). The germline V and J ends were trimmed by 8 bases and 7 bases, with 14 bases remaining between them. Germline V gives CDR1 DFQATT, CDR2 SNEGSKA (reference sequence). This CDR3 spans 11 amino acids. CDR3 in DNA: TGCAGTCTCGGACTTCCGCCGACCCAGTACTTC. Encoded protein: CSLGLPPTQYF.

CDR3 residues: CASSPRAGEVEQYF. For the CDR3, the DNA is TGTGCCAGCAGCCCACGAGCGGGAGAAGTAGAGCAGTACTTC. The gene calls are TRBV9 and TRBJ2-7, with 8 bases aligning to TRBD2. Germline CDR1 and CDR2: SGDLS and YYNGEE. The CDR3 runs to 14 residues. With V trimmed by 4 bases and J by 7 bases, 10 bases remained unmatched. Filled out from reference TRBV9 and TRBJ2-7, the complete variable domain reads DSGVTQTPKHLITATGQRVTLRCSPRSGDLSVYWYQQSLDQGLQFLIQYYNGEERAKGNILERFSAQQFPDLHSELNLSSLELGDSALYFCASSPRAGEVEQYFGPGTRLTVT.

The chain carries TRBV10-3 and TRBJ2-1; D perhaps matches TRBD2 (6 bases). V was shortened by 6 bases and J by 8 bases, with 17 bases between the two germline ends. Germline CDR1 and CDR2: ENHRY and SYGVKD. The CDR3 is 14 residues long. CDR3 in DNA: TGTGCCATCAGCGGGACTGGAAGGATTGATGAGCAGTTCTTC. Encoded protein: CAISGTGRIDEQFF.

The V call is TRBV27, the J call TRBJ2-7; D is perhaps TRBD2 (6 bases). Germline V gene data show CDR1 as MNHEY and CDR2 as SMNVEV (reference sequence). CDR3 length equals 16 residues. The V and J ends lost 5 bases and 0 bases respectively, with 17 bases between them. CDR3 DNA: TGTGCCAGCAGTCCTTTTTGGGGGAGGAACTCCTACGAGCAGTACTTC. It yields the protein CASSPFWGRNSYEQYF.

The rearrangement joins TRBV9 to TRBJ1-2; 10 nucleotides line up with TRBD1. CDR3 length: 14 amino acids. Germline CDR1 SGDLS, CDR2 YYNGEE. The trim removed 4 bases at V and 7 bases at J, leaving 7 bases unmatched. This CDR3 reads CASSTTGGAGGYTF. The CDR3 nucleotides are TGTGCCAGCAGCACGACAGGGGGCGCGGGTGGCTACACCTTC.

J is TRBJ2-7 and V is TRBV7-9; 9 bases are shared with TRBD1. J gave up 3 bases and V 2 bases, and 2 bases lay outside the gene matches. This CDR3 is built from 14 residues. Germline assignment: CDR1 SEHNR and CDR2 FQNEAQ (reference sequence). DNA of the CDR3: TGTGCCAGCAGCTTAAGGGACAGGGTCTACGAGCAGTACTTC. Its protein is CASSLRDRVYEQYF.

The J gene is TRBJ2-1, the V gene TRBV19; TRBD2 matches at 11 bases. V gave up 4 bases and J gave up 3 bases; unmatched junction bases: 5. Germline CDR1 and CDR2: LNHDA and SQIVND (reference sequence). The CDR3 is 16 amino acids. CDR3 bases: TGTGCCAGTAGTAGAGGGGGGACTAGCGGCTACAATGAGCAGTTCTTC. Residues: CASSRGGTSGYNEQFF.

The chain couples TRBV5-8 to TRBJ1-4, with D unclear. V was shortened by 4 bases and J by 6 bases, with 22 bases between the two germline ends. Germline CDR1 is SGHTS and CDR2 is YDEGEE. CDR3 length: 17 amino acids. CDR3 coding DNA: TGTGCCAGCAGCCCTTGGGCTGACCATCTGCCGGATGAAAAACTGTTTTTT. Its protein is CASSPWADHLPDEKLFF.

The V and J genes are TRBV7-6 and TRBJ2-7; 10 nucleotides align to TRBD1. The CDR3 spans 15 residues. The germline V gene encodes CDR1 SGHVS and CDR2 FNYEAQ. Trimming at V came to 5 bases and at J to 6 bases, leaving 10 bases not matched to a gene. CDR3 amino acids: CASSPRTGGSREQYF. The CDR3 bases are TGTGCCAGCAGCCCTAGGACAGGGGGTAGTCGCGAGCAGTACTTC.

The chain combines TRBV9 with TRBJ2-1, with a possible D match to TRBD1 (6 bases). Germline V gives CDR1 SGDLS, CDR2 YYNGEE. Trimming cost V 0 bases and J 10 bases, with 17 bases left between them. The length of the CDR3 is 15 residues. This chain's CDR3 is CASSVEGVRLGEQFF. DNA of the CDR3: TGTGCCAGCAGCGTAGAGGGGGTTAGACTTGGGGAGCAGTTCTTC.

This clone has a single count. V is TRBV5-4 and J is TRBJ2-7; D is possibly TRBD2 (5 bases). V lost 4 bases and J 0 bases, leaving 11 bases between the germline ends. In germline, CDR1 is SGHNT, CDR2 YYREEE (reference sequence). This CDR3 has 14 amino acids. CDR3 bases: TGTGCCAGCAGCCAACTAGAGGACTCCTACGAGCAGTACTTC. Translating it yields CASSQLEDSYEQYF. Supplemented by reference TRBV5-4 and TRBJ2-7, the full variable domain reads ETGVTQSPTHLIKTRGQQVTLRCSSQSGHNTVSWYQQALGQGPQFIFQYYREEENGRGNFPPRFSGLQFPNYSSELNVNALELDDSALYLCASSQLEDSYEQYFGPGTRLTVT.

The rearrangement links TRBV10-1 to TRBJ2-1, with 7 nucleotides matching TRBD1. The V and J ends lost 3 bases and 0 bases, in that order; junction bases with no gene match: 2. CDR3 length: 15 amino acids. Germline CDR1 reads WNHNN; CDR2 reads SYGVQD (reference sequence). The CDR3 sequence: CASSDRDSSYNEQFF. For the CDR3, the DNA is TGCGCCAGCAGTGACAGGGACAGCTCCTACAATGAGCAGTTCTTC.

The rearrangement links TRBV7-9 to TRBJ1-1; D ambiguous. The germline V gene has CDR1 SEHNR and CDR2 FQNEAQ (reference sequence). The germline V and J ends were trimmed by 6 bases and 4 bases, with 18 bases remaining between them. This CDR3 has 15 amino acids. The CDR3 region has the DNA TGTGCCAGCAGTACCTTTTCGGTAGCGAGCACTGAAGCTTTCTTT. It is translated as CASSTFSVASTEAFF.

The V gene is TRBV13, the J gene TRBJ2-4, with D uncertain. Germline V gene data show CDR1 as PRHDT and CDR2 as FYEKMQ (reference sequence). This CDR3 comprises 12 residues. The V and J ends lost 2 bases and 14 bases respectively, with 13 bases between them. CDR3 region: CASSLKPPVKYF. CDR3 nucleotide sequence: TGTGCCAGCAGCTTAAAACCCCCGGTTAAGTACTTC. Combining the CDR3 with reference TRBV13 and TRBJ2-4 gives the whole variable domain AAGVIQSPRHLIKEKRETATLKCYPIPRHDTVYWYQQGPGQDPQFLISFYEKMQSDKGSIPDRFSAQQFSDYHSELNMSSLELGDSALYFCASSLKPPVKYFGAGTRLSVL.

The chain uses TRBV2 and TRBJ1-5; 7 nucleotides line up with TRBD1. From germline, CDR1 is SNHLY and CDR2 FYNNEI. Trimming at V came to 4 bases and at J to 2 bases, leaving 8 bases not matched to a gene. The CDR3 totals 16 residues. CDR3 amino acids: CASSVGFGTGNQPQHF. In DNA form, the CDR3 reads TGTGCCAGCAGTGTTGGGTTCGGGACAGGCAATCAGCCCCAGCATTTT.